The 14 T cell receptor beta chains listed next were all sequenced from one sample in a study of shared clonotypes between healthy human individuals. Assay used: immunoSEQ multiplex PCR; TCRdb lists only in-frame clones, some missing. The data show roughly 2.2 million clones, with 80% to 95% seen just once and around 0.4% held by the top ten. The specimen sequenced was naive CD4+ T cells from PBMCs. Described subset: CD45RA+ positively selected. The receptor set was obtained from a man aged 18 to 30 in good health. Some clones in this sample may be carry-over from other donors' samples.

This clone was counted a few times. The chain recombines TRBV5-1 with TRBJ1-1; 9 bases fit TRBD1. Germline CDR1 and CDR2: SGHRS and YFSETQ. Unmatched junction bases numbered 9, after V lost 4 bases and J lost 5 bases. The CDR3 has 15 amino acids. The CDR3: CASSIGTGSGTEAFF. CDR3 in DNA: TGCGCCAGCAGCATCGGGACAGGGAGTGGGACTGAAGCTTTCTTT.

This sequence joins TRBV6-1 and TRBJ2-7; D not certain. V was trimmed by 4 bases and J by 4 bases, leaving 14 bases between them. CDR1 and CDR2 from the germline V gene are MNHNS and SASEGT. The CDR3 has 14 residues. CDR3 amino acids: CASSVVRPSYEQYF. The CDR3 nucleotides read TGTGCCAGCAGTGTTGTCAGACCCTCGTACGAGCAGTACTTC.

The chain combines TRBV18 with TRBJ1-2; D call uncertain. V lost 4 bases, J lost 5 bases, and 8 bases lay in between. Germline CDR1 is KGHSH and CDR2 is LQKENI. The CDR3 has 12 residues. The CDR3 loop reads CASSLLRYGYTF. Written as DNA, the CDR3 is TGTGCCAGCTCACTTCTTCGATATGGCTACACCTTC. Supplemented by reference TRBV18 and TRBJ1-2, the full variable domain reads NAGVMQNPRHLVRRRGQEARLRCSPMKGHSHVYWYRQLPEEGLKFMVYLQKENIIDESGMPKERFSAEFPKEGPSILRIQQVVRGDSAAYFCASSLLRYGYTFGSGTRLTVV.

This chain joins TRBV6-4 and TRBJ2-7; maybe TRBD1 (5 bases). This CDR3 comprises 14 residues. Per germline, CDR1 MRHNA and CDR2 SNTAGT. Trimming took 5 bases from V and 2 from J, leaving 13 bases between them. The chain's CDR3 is CASSLYQGAYEQYF. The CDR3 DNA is TGTGCCAGCAGTTTATATCAGGGCGCCTACGAGCAGTACTTC.

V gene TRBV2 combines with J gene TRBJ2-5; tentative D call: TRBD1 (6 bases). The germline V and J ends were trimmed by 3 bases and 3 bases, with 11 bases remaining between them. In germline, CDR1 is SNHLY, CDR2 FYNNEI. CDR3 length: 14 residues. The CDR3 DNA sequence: TGTGCCAGCAGTGATGACAGGCCTAAAGAGACCCAGTACTTC. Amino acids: CASSDDRPKETQYF.

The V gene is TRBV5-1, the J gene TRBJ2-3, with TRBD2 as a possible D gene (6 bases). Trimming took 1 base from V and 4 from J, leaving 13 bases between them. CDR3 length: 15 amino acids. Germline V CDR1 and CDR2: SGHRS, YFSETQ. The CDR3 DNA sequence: TGCGCCAGCAGCTTGAGGGCCTCGGGGGCAGATACGCAGTATTTT. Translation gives CASSLRASGADTQYF.

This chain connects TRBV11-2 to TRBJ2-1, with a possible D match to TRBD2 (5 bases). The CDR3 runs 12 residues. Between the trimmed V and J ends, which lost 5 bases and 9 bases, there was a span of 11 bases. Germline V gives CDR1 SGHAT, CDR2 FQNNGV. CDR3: CASSAGGGEQFF. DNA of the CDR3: TGTGCCAGCAGCGCCGGAGGAGGTGAGCAGTTCTTC.

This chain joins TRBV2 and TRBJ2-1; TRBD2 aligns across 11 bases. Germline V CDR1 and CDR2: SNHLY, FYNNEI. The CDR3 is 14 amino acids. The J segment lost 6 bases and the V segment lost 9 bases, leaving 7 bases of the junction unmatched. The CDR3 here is CARLRLAGTNEQFF. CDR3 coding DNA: TGTGCCAGGTTAAGACTAGCGGGAACCAATGAGCAGTTCTTC.

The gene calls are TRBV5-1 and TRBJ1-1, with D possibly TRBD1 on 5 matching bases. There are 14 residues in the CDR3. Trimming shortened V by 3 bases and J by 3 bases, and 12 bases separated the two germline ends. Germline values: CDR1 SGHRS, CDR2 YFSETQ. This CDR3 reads CASSSDSGYTEAFF. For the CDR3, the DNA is TGCGCCAGCAGCTCAGACAGTGGGTACACTGAAGCTTTCTTT.

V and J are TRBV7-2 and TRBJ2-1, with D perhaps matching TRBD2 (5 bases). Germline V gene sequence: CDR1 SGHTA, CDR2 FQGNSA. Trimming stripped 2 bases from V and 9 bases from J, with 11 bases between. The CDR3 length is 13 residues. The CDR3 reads CASSLQTISEQFF. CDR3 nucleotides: TGTGCCAGCAGCTTACAGACTATCTCTGAGCAGTTCTTC.

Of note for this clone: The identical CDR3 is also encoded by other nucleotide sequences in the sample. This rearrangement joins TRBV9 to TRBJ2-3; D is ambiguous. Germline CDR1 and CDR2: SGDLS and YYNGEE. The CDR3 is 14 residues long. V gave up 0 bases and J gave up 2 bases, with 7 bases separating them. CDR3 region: CASSVGPFTDTQYF. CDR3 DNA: TGTGCCAGCAGCGTAGGGCCTTTCACAGATACGCAGTATTTT.

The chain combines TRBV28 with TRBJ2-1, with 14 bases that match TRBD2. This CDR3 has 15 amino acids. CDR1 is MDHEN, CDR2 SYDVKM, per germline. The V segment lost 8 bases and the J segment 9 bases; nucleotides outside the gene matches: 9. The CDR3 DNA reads TGTGCCAGCTCGACTAGCGGGAGGGGGAACGGTGAGCAGTTCTTC. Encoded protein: CASSTSGRGNGEQFF.

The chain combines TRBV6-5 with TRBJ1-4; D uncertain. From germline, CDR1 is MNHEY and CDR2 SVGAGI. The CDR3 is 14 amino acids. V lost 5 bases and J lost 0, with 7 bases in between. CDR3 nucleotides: TGTGCCAGCAGTAACGTTGCAACTAATGAAAAACTGTTTTTT. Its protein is CASSNVATNEKLFF.

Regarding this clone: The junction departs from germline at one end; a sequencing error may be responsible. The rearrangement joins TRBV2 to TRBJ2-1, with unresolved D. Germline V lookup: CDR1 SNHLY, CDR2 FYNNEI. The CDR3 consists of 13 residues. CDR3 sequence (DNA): TGTGCCAGCAGGGAAGCCGGCCCCCTGGGGCAGTTCTTC. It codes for CASREAGPLGQFF. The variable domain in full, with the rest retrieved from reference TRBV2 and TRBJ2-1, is EPEVTQTPSHQVTQMGQEVILRCVPISNHLYFYWYRQILGQKVEFLVSFYNNEISEKSEIFDDQFSVERPDGSNFTLKIRSTKLEDSAMYFCASREAGPLGQFFGPGTRLTVL.